This is a list of T cell receptor beta chains from one sample in a study of blood T cells in healthy people across ages. One entry per CDR3 protein results from TCRdb running MiXCR on the 5' RACE reads. The profile covers around 850,000 distinct CDR3 sequences, with roughly 34% appearing a single time and 10% to 15% taken by the ten largest. The sequencing sample was made of blood. The source is a man in his late teens or twenties in good health. Both conserved end residues are part of each CDR3. Each record gives: D gene, V gene, J gene, clone size, CDR3 DNA, CDR3 protein. The D gene is left open where the match is weak. Size tells how often a clone was seen (once, few, many) or the class of an expanded clone, and some rows leave it out.

.	TRBV23-1	TRBJ2-3	.	TGCGCCAGCAGTCAACACTGGCGGGACCCGAGGAGTGTTGGAGATACGCAGTATTTT	CASSQHWRDPRSVGDTQYF
.	TRBV6-5	TRBJ1-2	.	TGTGCCAGCAACTACACGCCGACACAGCCCGGCTACACCTTC	CASNYTPTQPGYTF
.	TRBV29-1	TRBJ2-7	.	TGCAGCGTTGAGGGTTCTCGAAATACCCAGTACTTC	CSVEGSRNTQYF
TRBD2	TRBV29-1	TRBJ2-3	many	TGCAGCGGCCGGACTAGCGGGGGCACAGATACGCAGTATTTT	CSGRTSGGTDTQYF
.	TRBV29-1	TRBJ2-5	few	TGCAGCGTTCCAGGACTTGTGCAGTACTTC	CSVPGLVQYF
.	TRBV6-5	TRBJ2-7	many	TGTGCCAGCAAACGGGGTACCGAGCAGTACTTC	CASKRGTEQYF
.	TRBV6-2/TRBV6-3	TRBJ2-7	.	TGTGCCAGCGGCAGTGACGGTGGGTACAATGAGCAGTACTTC	CASGSDGGYNEQYF
TRBD1	TRBV6-6	TRBJ1-4	.	TGTGCCAGCAGTAGGCCGGGACAGGGTGTGTTTTTT	CASSRPGQGVFF
.	TRBV7-2	TRBJ2-4	few	TGTGCCAGCAGCTTAGTATCCGGCATTCAGTACTTC	CASSLVSGIQYF
.	TRBV7-2	TRBJ1-2	.	TGTGCCAGCAGCTCCGCTTTGGGGCCCTATGGCTACACCTTC	CASSSALGPYGYTF
.	TRBV7-9	TRBJ1-1	few	TGTGCCAGCAGCTCTCTAGGCGGCAGGACGAACACTGAAGCTTTCTTT	CASSSLGGRTNTEAFF
TRBD2	TRBV6-5	TRBJ2-3	.	TGTGCCAGCAGTCTAGCGGGGGAAATGGATACGCAGTATTTT	CASSLAGEMDTQYF
.	TRBV20-1	TRBJ2-1	many	TGCAGTGCCCACGGGGGTTACTCCTACAATGAGCAGTTCTTC	CSAHGGYSYNEQFF
.	TRBV20-1	TRBJ1-3	.	TGCAGTGCCCTGGGACACCCACACAGCTCGGAGGGAAACACCATATATTTT	CSALGHPHSSEGNTIYF
.	TRBV6-2/TRBV6-3	TRBJ1-5	.	TGTGCCAGCAGCACCCAGGGTGGGCGTCAGCCCCAGCATTTT	CASSTQGGRQPQHF
.	TRBV28	TRBJ1-5	.	TGTGCCAGCAGTTCAAGTAGGGTTAGCAATCAGCCCCAGCATTTT	CASSSSRVSNQPQHF
TRBD1	TRBV5-1	TRBJ1-1	few	TGCGCCAGCAGCCCGGGAGGGGACAGGGGGATTGGGAACACTGAAGCTTTCTTT	CASSPGGDRGIGNTEAFF
TRBD2	TRBV6-6	TRBJ2-5	few	TGTGCCAGCAGACGGGGGGGTCCCCAAGAGACCCAGTACTTC	CASRRGGPQETQYF
TRBD1	TRBV20-1	TRBJ2-2	.	TGCAGTGCTAGAGTAGGACAGGGAACAAACACCGGGGAGCTGTTTTTT	CSARVGQGTNTGELFF
.	TRBV12-3/TRBV12-4	TRBJ2-5	.	TGTGCCAGCAGTTTACAGGGGAAAAAGACCCAGTACTTC	CASSLQGKKTQYF
TRBD2	TRBV2	TRBJ2-3	.	TGTGCCAGCAGTGAATACCTAGCGGGGATCACAGATACGCAGTATTTT	CASSEYLAGITDTQYF